The present TCR beta chain was sequenced within a study of tumor-infiltrating lymphocytes in localized non-small cell lung cancer (dated by TCRdb to the early 2020s). For the study in its entirety: The cohort covered several histologies, both smokers and never-smokers, and patients whose samples were collected after neoadjuvant chemotherapy. A total of 45 to 65 patients were included in the paired tumor versus uninvolved lung comparison of immunoSEQ T-cell fraction. Resected tumor tissue and uninvolved lung tissue described as non-adjacent to the tumor were contributed by each patient, with both tissues obtained from the same patient. In total, the ICON cohort was made up of approximately 140 surgical patients who had localized non-small cell lung cancer and whose tumors were resected. TCR sequencing was one of several integrated assays, alongside flow cytometry, multiplex immunofluorescence, RNA-seq, exome sequencing and proteomics, applied to the same patients. Overall study outcomes, separate from this receptor: Assay coverage varied across patients depending on available tissue quantity, so only a subset of the cohort had TCR sequencing. Consistent with immunofluorescence CD3 counts, TCRbeta sequencing supported greater T cell infiltration in tumors than in uninvolved lung tissue. Because different assays used different pieces of the same tissue, technical variation could not be distinguished from intratumor heterogeneity. No difference in TCR-derived T-cell fraction was observed between the flow cytometry-defined immunotypes IM1 (good prognosis) and IM2 (poor prognosis).

Enrollment in ICON was initiated in April 2016, and the last patient was enrolled in 2018. In a subcohort of 65 to 85 patients, fresh tumor and matched uninvolved tissue were collected for in-depth immune analyses, with TCR sequencing among those analyses. No cell sorting was done, and TCR sequencing was instead run on DNA isolated from bulk tissue. The T-cell fraction in tumor and uninvolved lung tissue was obtained from TCR sequencing using the immunoSEQ assay. As for the authors' bioinformatics: For survival analysis, patients were split into high (upper tertile) and low (lower two tertiles) T-cell fraction groups and compared by log-rank test. A signed-rank test was used to test paired tumor versus uninvolved lung differences in T-cell fraction. TCRdb provides this immuneACCESS table in a form limited to in-frame rearrangements. Some clones are lacking; in checked studies, under half of them reflect an unresolved V gene, and why the rest are absent is not known. That table gives V, J and clone size, and the DNA gave D and trimming. The sample yields 10,000 to 15,000 clones; around 76% were counted once. Of the sample, about 15% falls within the top ten clones.

This clone has just one count. Its antigen is still unknown. Qualities for individual bases were not recorded, and no much larger clone is one base off. The CDR3 sequence holds 16 residues, the cysteine and phenylalanine included. Only the CDR3 portion is preserved as DNA: 48 bases, with reading frame beginning at the first base. Reading the germline V gene gives CDR1 SGHRS and CDR2 YFSETQ. Deletion took 1 base off V and 6 bases off J, with a span of 16 bases between the germline ends. This clonotype originated in a human donor with non-small cell lung cancer. The rearrangement joined TRBV5-1 to TRBJ2-2, with the D gene not confidently named. The sequenced sample was uninvolved lung tissue not adjacent to the tumor. The DNA sequence is as follows: TGCGCCAGCAGCTTGTTAGCTATCCGAGCGCCCGGGGAGCTGTTTTTT. Translation gives CASSLLAIRAPGELFF.